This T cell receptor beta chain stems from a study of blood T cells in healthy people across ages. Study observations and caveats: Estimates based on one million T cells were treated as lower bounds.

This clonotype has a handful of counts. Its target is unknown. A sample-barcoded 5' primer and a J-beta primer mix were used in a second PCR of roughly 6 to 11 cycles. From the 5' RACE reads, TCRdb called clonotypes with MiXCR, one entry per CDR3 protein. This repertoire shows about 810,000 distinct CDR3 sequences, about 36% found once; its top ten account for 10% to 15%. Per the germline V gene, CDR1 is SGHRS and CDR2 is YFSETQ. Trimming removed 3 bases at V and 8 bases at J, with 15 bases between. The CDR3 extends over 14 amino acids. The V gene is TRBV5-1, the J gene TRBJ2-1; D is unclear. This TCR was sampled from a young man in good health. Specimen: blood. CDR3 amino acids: CASSSVSGSDEQFF. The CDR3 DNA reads TGCGCCAGCAGCTCGGTGAGTGGCTCTGATGAGCAGTTCTTC.